Listed below are T cell receptor beta chains from one sample, sequenced in a study of blood T cell repertoires in COVID-19. Data came from immunoSEQ multiplex PCR; TCRdb stores just in-frame clones and leaves some out. The profile shows around 250,000 clones, approximately 88% of them singletons. The specimen sequenced was PBMCs or T cells enriched from blood (not recorded which). The receptor set was obtained from a woman in her forties who had been exposed to COVID-19. CDR3s leave out the opening cysteine and the closing phenylalanine or tryptophan. The order of the fields is CDR3 length, J gene, V gene, CDR3 protein.

11	TRBJ2-1	TRBV6-5	ASSPGTYNEQF
13	TRBJ1-1	TRBV11-2	ASSSSGGTDTEAF
14	TRBJ1-1	TRBV7-8	ASSLAGETMNTEAF
13	TRBJ2-4	TRBV21-1	ASSKVDRGHNIQY
11	TRBJ2-5	TRBV25-1	ASSGMGWETQY
12	TRBJ2-7	TRBV5-8	ASSLRLAGAKQY
14	TRBJ1-4	TRBV19	ASSAAVGQANEKLF
13	TRBJ1-2	TRBV9	ASSVGTAVNYGYT
11	TRBJ2-5	TRBV19	ASSPGGLETQY
12	TRBJ1-1	TRBV9	ASSSGQANTEAF
12	TRBJ1-3	TRBV30	AWSVRGGGNTIY
11	TRBJ1-1	TRBV5-4	ASRRTGSTEAF
13	TRBJ2-7	TRBV27	ASSPRQATPYEQY
9	TRBJ1-1	TRBV12-3/TRBV12-4	ASSRGTEAF
13	TRBJ1-5	TRBV6-5	ASSYKAFSNQPQH
15	TRBJ1-5	TRBV19	ASSTPRTGGSNQPQH
17	TRBJ2-2	TRBV7-8	ASSLVDGYGSVGTGELF
14	TRBJ2-3	TRBV6-5	ASSYGTGNSADTQY
9	TRBJ2-7	TRBV30	AWRTGYEQY
13	TRBJ1-2	TRBV6-1	ASSEGWTGTYGYT
14	TRBJ2-7	TRBV5-1	ASSLAGGFSSYEQY
14	TRBJ2-6	TRBV6-2/TRBV6-3	ASSALQGAGANVLT
13	TRBJ2-1	TRBV15	ATSRYRDTHNEQF
12	TRBJ2-3	TRBV3-1/TRBV3-2	ASSQDQDTDTQY
17	TRBJ1-6	TRBV4-1	ASSQPVGGGNSYNSPLH
13	TRBJ1-6	TRBV19	ASSFRTGLNSPLH
11	TRBJ2-2	TRBV30	ARRLGNTGELF